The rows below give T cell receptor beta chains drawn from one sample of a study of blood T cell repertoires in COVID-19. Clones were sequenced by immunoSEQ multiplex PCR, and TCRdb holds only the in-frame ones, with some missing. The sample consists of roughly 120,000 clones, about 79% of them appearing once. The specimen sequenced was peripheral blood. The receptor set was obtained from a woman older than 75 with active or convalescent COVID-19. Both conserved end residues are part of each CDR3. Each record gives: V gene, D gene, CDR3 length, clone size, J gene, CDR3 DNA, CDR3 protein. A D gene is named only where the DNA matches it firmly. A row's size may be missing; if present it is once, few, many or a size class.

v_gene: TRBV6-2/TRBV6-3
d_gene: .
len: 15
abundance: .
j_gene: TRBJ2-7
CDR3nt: TGTGCCAGCAGCATAGACTCCAGCCGTTCCTACGAGCAGTACTTC
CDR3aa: CASSIDSSRSYEQYF

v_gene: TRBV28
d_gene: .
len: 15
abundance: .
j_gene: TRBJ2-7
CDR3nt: TGTGCCAGCAGCCTGGGACACCCGAGCTCCTACGAGCAGTACTTC
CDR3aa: CASSLGHPSSYEQYF

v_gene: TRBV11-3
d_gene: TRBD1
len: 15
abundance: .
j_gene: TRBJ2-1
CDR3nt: TGTGCCAGCAGCTTACAGGGGACAGGGCACAATGAGCAGTTCTTC
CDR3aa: CASSLQGTGHNEQFF

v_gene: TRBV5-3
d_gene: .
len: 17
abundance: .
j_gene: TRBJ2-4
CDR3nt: TGTGCCAGAAGCCTCACGCAGAAACATCCCTACAGAAACATTCAGTACTTC
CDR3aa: CARSLTQKHPYRNIQYF

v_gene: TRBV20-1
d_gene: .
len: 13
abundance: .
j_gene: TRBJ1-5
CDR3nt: TGCAGTGCTAGTCTCAGGGGCAATCAGCCCCAGCATTTT
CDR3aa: CSASLRGNQPQHF

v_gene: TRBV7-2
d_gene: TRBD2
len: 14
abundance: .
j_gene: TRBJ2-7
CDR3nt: TGTGCCAGCAGCTTTGGGACTAGTTCCTACGAGCAGTACTTC
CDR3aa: CASSFGTSSYEQYF

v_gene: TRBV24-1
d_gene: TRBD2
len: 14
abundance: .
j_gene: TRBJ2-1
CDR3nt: TGTGCCACACTCGGGGCTAGCGGGAGCCATGAGCAGTTCTTC
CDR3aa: CATLGASGSHEQFF

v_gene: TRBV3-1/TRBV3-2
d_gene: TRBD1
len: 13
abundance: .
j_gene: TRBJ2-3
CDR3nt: TGTGCCAGCGGGACAGGGGGAGTAGATACGCAGTATTTT
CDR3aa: CASGTGGVDTQYF

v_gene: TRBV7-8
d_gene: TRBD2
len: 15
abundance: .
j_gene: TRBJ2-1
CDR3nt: TGTGCCAGCAGCTTAGGTGTCGGGACTAGCGGGGAGCAGTTCTTC
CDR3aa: CASSLGVGTSGEQFF

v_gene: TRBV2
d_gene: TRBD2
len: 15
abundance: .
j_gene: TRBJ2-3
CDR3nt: TGTGCCAGCAGTGAATGGCCTAGCGGGACAGATACGCAGTATTTT
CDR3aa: CASSEWPSGTDTQYF

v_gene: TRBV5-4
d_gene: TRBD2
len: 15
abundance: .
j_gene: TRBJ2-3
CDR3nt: TGTGCCAGCAGCACAGCGGGGGGAGGGACAGATACGCAGTATTTT
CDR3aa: CASSTAGGGTDTQYF

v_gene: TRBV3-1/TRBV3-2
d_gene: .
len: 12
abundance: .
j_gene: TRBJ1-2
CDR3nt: TGTGCCAGCAGGGGGGCAGACTATGGCTACACCTTC
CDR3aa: CASRGADYGYTF

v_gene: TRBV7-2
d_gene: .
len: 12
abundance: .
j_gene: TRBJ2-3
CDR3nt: TGTGCCAGCAGCCCAGACAGTTATACGCAGTATTTT
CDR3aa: CASSPDSYTQYF

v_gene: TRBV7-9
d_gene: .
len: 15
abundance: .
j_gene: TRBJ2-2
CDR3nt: TGTGCCAGCAGCTTCTACGGTACACAGGCCGGGGAGCTGTTTTTT
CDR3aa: CASSFYGTQAGELFF

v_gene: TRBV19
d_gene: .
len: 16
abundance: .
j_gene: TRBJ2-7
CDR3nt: TGTGCCAGTAGTCCCTCCCCCAGGGTACCCACCTACGAGCAGTACTTC
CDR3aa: CASSPSPRVPTYEQYF

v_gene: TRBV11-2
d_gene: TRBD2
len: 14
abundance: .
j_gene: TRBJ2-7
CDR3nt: TGTGCCAGCAGCTTACTAGCGGAAAATCGGGAGCAGTACTTC
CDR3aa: CASSLLAENREQYF

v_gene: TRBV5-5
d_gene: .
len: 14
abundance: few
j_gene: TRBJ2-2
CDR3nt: TGTGCCAGCAGCTCCACAGGGTTAACCGGGGAGCTGTTTTTT
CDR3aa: CASSSTGLTGELFF

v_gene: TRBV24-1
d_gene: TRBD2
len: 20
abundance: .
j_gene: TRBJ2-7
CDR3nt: TGTGCCACCAGTGACCTACGGACTAGCGGGAGGGCTGCGCTTACCTACGAGCAGTACTTC
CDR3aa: CATSDLRTSGRAALTYEQYF

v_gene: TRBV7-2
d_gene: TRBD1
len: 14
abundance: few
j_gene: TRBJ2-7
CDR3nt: TGTGCCAGCAGCTTAGGAGACAGGGGCGGCGAGCAGTACTTC
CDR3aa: CASSLGDRGGEQYF

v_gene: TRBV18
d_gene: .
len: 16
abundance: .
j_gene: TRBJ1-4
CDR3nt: TGTGCCAGCTCACCGGAGAGCCGGTCAACTAATGAAAAACTGTTTTTT
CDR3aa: CASSPESRSTNEKLFF

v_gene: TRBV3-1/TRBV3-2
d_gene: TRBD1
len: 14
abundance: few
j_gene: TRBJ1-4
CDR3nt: TGTGCCAGCAGCTCGACAGGGATAAATGAAAAACTGTTTTTT
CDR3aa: CASSSTGINEKLFF

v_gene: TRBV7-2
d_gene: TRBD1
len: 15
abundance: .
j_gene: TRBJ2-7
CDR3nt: TGTGCCAGCAGCTTAGGAGGACAGGGGTCCTACGAGCAGTACTTC
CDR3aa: CASSLGGQGSYEQYF

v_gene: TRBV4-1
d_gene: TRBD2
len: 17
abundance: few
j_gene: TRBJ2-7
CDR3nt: TGCGCCAGCAGCCAAGGGGGGACTAGCGGTCTCTCCTACGAGCAGTACTTC
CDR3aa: CASSQGGTSGLSYEQYF

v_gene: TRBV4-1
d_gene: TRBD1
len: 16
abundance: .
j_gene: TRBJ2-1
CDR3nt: TGCGCCAGCAGCACAAATCACAGGGGGCTTTACAATGAGCAGTTCTTC
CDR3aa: CASSTNHRGLYNEQFF

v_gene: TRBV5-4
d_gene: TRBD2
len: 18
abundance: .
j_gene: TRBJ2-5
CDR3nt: TGTGCCAGCAGCTTGGGGAGTCTTACTAGCGGGAGTTTGGAGACCCAGTACTTC
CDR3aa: CASSLGSLTSGSLETQYF